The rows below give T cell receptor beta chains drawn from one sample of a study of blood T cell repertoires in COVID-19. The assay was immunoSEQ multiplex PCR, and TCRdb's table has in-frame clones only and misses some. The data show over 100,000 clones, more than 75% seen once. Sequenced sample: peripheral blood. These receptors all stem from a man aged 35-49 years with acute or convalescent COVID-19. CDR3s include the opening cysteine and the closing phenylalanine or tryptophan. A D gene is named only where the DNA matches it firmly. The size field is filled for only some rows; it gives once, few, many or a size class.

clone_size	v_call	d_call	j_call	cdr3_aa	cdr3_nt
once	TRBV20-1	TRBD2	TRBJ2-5	CSASRALGGTGETQYF	TGCAGTGCTAGTAGGGCCCTCGGGGGGACCGGAGAGACCCAGTACTTC
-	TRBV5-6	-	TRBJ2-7	CASSPRQRYEQYF	TGTGCCAGCAGCCCACGACAGCGCTACGAGCAGTACTTC
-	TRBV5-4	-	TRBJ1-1	CASSLINTEAFF	TGTGCCAGCAGCTTGATAAACACTGAAGCTTTCTTT
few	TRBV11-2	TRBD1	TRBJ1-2	CASSYNLRDRGNYGYTF	TGTGCCAGCAGTTACAATCTTCGGGACAGGGGAAACTATGGCTACACCTTC
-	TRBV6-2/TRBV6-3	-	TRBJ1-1	CASSYTAYTEAFF	TGTGCCAGCAGTTACACAGCATACACTGAAGCTTTCTTT
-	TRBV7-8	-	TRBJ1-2	CASSLGTDRDGYTF	TGTGCCAGCAGCTTAGGAACAGACCGTGATGGCTACACCTTC
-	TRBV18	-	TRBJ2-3	CASSGTSRSTDTQYF	TGTGCCAGCTCAGGGACTTCCCGAAGCACAGATACGCAGTATTTT
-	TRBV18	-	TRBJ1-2	CASSPDRSAYGYTF	TGTGCCAGCTCCCCTGACAGATCCGCCTATGGCTACACCTTC
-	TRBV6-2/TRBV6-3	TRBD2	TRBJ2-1	CASSRGGSSYNEQFF	TGTGCCAGCAGCCGCGGGGGAAGCTCCTACAATGAGCAGTTCTTC
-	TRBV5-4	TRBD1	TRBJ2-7	CASSYGQGYEQYF	TGTGCCAGCAGCTACGGACAGGGCTACGAGCAGTACTTC
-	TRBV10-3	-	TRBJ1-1	CAISESGGGTEAFF	TGTGCCATCAGTGAGTCTGGGGGCGGCACTGAAGCTTTCTTT
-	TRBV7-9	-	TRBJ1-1	CASSLAWATNTEAFF	TGTGCCAGCAGCTTAGCCTGGGCCACGAACACTGAAGCTTTCTTT
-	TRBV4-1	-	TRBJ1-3	CASSQGAGRNTIYF	TGCGCCAGCAGCCAAGGGGCAGGGAGAAACACCATATATTTT
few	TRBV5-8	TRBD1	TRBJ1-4	CASSPGQGPTNEKLFF	TGTGCCAGCAGCCCAGGACAGGGCCCAACTAATGAAAAACTGTTTTTT
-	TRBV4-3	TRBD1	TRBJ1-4	CASSQEWGQGAEKLFF	TGCGCCAGCAGCCAAGAGTGGGGACAGGGGGCTGAAAAACTGTTTTTT
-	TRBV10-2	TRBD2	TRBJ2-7	CASSRAGGTYEQYF	TGCGCCAGCAGCCGAGCGGGAGGCACCTACGAGCAGTACTTC
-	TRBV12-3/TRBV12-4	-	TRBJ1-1	CASSVTGMTEAFF	TGTGCCAGCAGTGTAACAGGGATGACTGAAGCTTTCTTT
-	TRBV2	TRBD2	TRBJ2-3	CASSPRAGGHRTDTQYF	TGTGCCAGCAGCCCCAGAGCGGGGGGGCATCGCACAGATACGCAGTATTTT
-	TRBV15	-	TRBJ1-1	CATSRGRGQTGTEAFF	TGTGCCACCAGCAGGGGGAGAGGACAGACGGGGACTGAAGCTTTCTTT
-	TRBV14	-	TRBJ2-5	CASSQDMETQYF	TGTGCCAGCAGCCAAGATATGGAGACCCAGTACTTC
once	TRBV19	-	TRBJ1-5	CATRKGGEGNQPQHF	TGTGCCACTCGAAAGGGGGGGGAAGGTAATCAGCCCCAGCATTTT
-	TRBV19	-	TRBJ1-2	CASSMGETAYGYTF	TGTGCCAGTAGTATGGGTGAGACAGCCTATGGCTACACCTTC
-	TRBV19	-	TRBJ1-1	CASSPRQENTEAFF	TGTGCCAGTAGTCCAAGACAGGAGAACACTGAAGCTTTCTTT
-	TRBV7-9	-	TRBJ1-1	CASSLAVLTEAFF	TGTGCCAGCAGCTTAGCGGTACTCACTGAAGCTTTCTTT
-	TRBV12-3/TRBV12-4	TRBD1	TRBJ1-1	CASSLGQGTEAFF	TGTGCCAGCAGTCTCGGACAGGGGACTGAAGCTTTCTTT
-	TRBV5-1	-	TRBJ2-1	CASGPTSIIYEQFF	TGCGCCAGCGGACCTACTAGCATTATCTATGAGCAGTTCTTC